These 12 T cell receptor beta chains originate from one sample sequenced in a study of T cells after posttransplantation cyclophosphamide. Here immunoSEQ multiplex PCR was the method, and the copy in TCRdb shows in-frame clones only, minus some. The record shows 35,000 to 40,000 clones for this sample, with no singletons present. The sequencing sample was made of PBMCs. All receptors come from a man in his fifties in good health, CMV-negative, and a related stem cell transplant donor.

This clone was counted at least ten times. The V and J genes are TRBV2 and TRBJ2-7; maybe TRBD1 (6 bases). Germline CDR1 reads SNHLY; CDR2 reads FYNNEI. CDR3 length: 13 residues. The V gene lost 3 bases and the J gene lost 5 bases, with 11 bases spanning the gap. The CDR3 reads CASSDQGTDEQYF. The CDR3 DNA sequence: TGTGCCAGCAGTGATCAGGGGACCGACGAGCAGTACTTC.

This clone came up many times. The chain uses TRBV6-6 and TRBJ1-1; 7 positions agree with TRBD1. Looked up from germline, CDR1 is MNHNY and CDR2 is SVGAGI (reference sequence). CDR3 length equals 14 residues. J lost 1 base, V lost 2 bases, and 1 base had no gene match. The CDR3 coding sequence is TGTGCCAGCAGTTACGACAGGGCGAACACTGAAGCTTTCTTT. Translating it yields CASSYDRANTEAFF.

The V gene is TRBV19, the J gene TRBJ2-7; D is unclear. Germline lookup yields CDR1 LNHDA and CDR2 SQIVND (reference sequence). V lost 4 bases to trimming and J lost 3 bases, with 22 bases between them. The CDR3 covers 17 residues. CDR3 nucleotide sequence: TGTGCCAGTAGTACCCCGAGCGATCCCTTTTCTATCTACGAGCAGTACTTC. It specifies CASSTPSDPFSIYEQYF.

This clone was counted only a few times. The genes are TRBV7-8 and TRBJ1-2; 7 bases match TRBD1. There are 14 residues in the CDR3. Germline assignment: CDR1 SGHVS and CDR2 FQNEAQ. V shed 5 bases, J shed 4 bases, and the junction held 7 bases outside the gene matches. The CDR3 DNA reads TGTGCCAGCAGCCCAGAGACAGGGAGCTATGGCTACACCTTC. Translated, it gives CASSPETGSYGYTF.

This sequence joins TRBV18 and TRBJ2-3; tentative D call: TRBD2 (5 bases). Trimming stripped 2 bases from V and 6 bases from J, with 12 bases between. This CDR3 is built from 14 residues. Germline V gives CDR1 KGHSH, CDR2 LQKENI. CDR3 amino acids: CASSPGLNGDTQYF. CDR3 DNA sequence: TGTGCCAGCTCACCAGGACTCAACGGGGATACGCAGTATTTT.

In this sample, this clone turned up many times. The chain links TRBV5-1 to TRBJ2-7; tentatively, D is TRBD1 (5 bases). Germline CDR1 is SGHRS and CDR2 is YFSETQ. There are 14 residues in the CDR3. With 1 base removed from V and 2 bases from J, the gap between germline ends came to 10 bases. The CDR3 loop reads CASSLSQGPYEQYF. The CDR3 nucleotides read TGCGCCAGCAGCTTGAGTCAGGGTCCCTACGAGCAGTACTTC. The complete variable domain, with remaining parts taken from reference TRBV5-1 and TRBJ2-7, reads KAGVTQTPRYLIKTRGQQVTLSCSPISGHRSVSWYQQTPGQGLQFLFEYFSETQRNKGNFPGRFSGRQFSNSRSEMNVSTLELGDSALYLCASSLSQGPYEQYFGPGTRLTVT.

This clone has a count of ten or more. The chain carries TRBV29-1 and TRBJ2-7, with D maybe TRBD1 (5 bases). The CDR3 extends over 12 amino acids. Between the trimmed V and J ends, which lost 7 bases and 5 bases, there was a span of 15 bases. The germline gives CDR1 SQVTM, CDR2 ANQGSEA. The CDR3, as DNA: TGCAGCGCCCTTTCTACAGGCCACGAGCAGTACTTC. Translating it yields CSALSTGHEQYF.

The sample holds many counts of this clone. The chain has TRBV30 and TRBJ1-2, with 8 positions matching TRBD1. This CDR3 spans 15 amino acids. V shed 3 bases, J shed 4 bases, and the junction held 10 bases outside the gene matches. The germline gives CDR1 GTSNPN, CDR2 SVGIG (reference sequence). CDR3 residues: CAWSRTGRGGYGYTF. For the CDR3, the DNA is TGTGCCTGGAGCCGGACAGGGAGAGGCGGCTATGGCTACACCTTC.

This clone was counted many times. The chain joins TRBV4-1 to TRBJ2-3, with D possibly TRBD2 on 6 matching bases. Per the germline V gene, CDR1 is MGHRA and CDR2 is YSYEKL. The V end lost 1 base, the J end lost 3 bases, and 11 bases lay between the germline ends. The CDR3 spans 15 residues. The DNA for the CDR3 is TGCGCCAGCAGCCAAGCGACCCGGGAGACAGATACGCAGTATTTT. Translated, it gives CASSQATRETDTQYF.

This clone was seen many times. The rearrangement links TRBV9 to TRBJ1-2, with D uncertain. V was cut by 3 bases and J by 0 bases, with 12 bases left in between. Germline loops: CDR1 SGDLS, CDR2 YYNGEE. There are 15 residues in the CDR3. The CDR3, as DNA: TGTGCCAGCAGCGCCACGATAGAGGCTAACTATGGCTACACCTTC. It encodes CASSATIEANYGYTF.

This clone was found many times. The chain's CDR3 is CASSLGSEAFF. In DNA form, the CDR3 reads TGTGCCAGCAGCCTCGGGAGCGAAGCTTTCTTT. The chain has TRBV11-2 and TRBJ1-1; D unclear. Trimming removed 5 bases at V and 8 bases at J, with 9 bases between. Per germline, CDR1 SGHAT and CDR2 FQNNGV. The CDR3 spans 11 residues.

This clone was counted at least ten times. The chain couples TRBV7-9 to TRBJ2-7, with TRBD2 matching 8 bases. V dropped 1 base and J dropped 2; count of bases not matched to a gene: 4. Germline lookup yields CDR1 SEHNR and CDR2 FQNEAQ (reference sequence). The CDR3 has 15 amino acids. The CDR3 is CASSLGAGEAYEQYF. The CDR3 region has the DNA TGTGCCAGCAGCTTAGGAGCGGGAGAAGCCTACGAGCAGTACTTC.